This passage covers 14 T cell receptor beta chains from one sample sequenced in a study of cytomegalovirus exposure and HLA in healthy donors. The study ran its PCR with 60 Vbeta and 13 Jbeta primers. Sequenced by immunoSEQ multiplex PCR; TCRdb stores in-frame clones only, minus some. The repertoire consists of 100,000 to 150,000 clones, with roughly 76% occurring once and the leading ten covering 2.1%. Sequencing was done on a sample of PBMCs. These receptors were collected from a man aged 30 to 45 in good health and CMV-seronegative.

The V gene is TRBV7-9, the J gene TRBJ1-6; 7 bases align to TRBD1. Germline V gene sequence: CDR1 SEHNR, CDR2 FQNEAQ (reference sequence). J gave up 10 bases and V 1 base, and 4 bases lay outside the gene matches. The CDR3 has 14 residues. This chain's CDR3 is CASSLDTGESPLHF. The CDR3 DNA is TGTGCCAGCAGCTTAGATACAGGGGAGTCACCCCTCCACTTT. The full variable domain, in which reference TRBV7-9 and TRBJ1-6 provide the parts outside the CDR3, is DTGVSQNPRHKITKRGQNVTFRCDPISEHNRLYWYRQTLGQGPEFLTYFQNEAQLEKSRLLSDRFSAERPKGSFSTLEIQRTEQGDSAMYLCASSLDTGESPLHFGNGTRLTVT.

The chain links TRBV19 to TRBJ2-3; D perhaps matches TRBD2 (6 bases). The CDR3 length is 15 residues. The V end was cut by 3 bases, the J end by 1 base, with 11 bases between. Germline assignment: CDR1 LNHDA and CDR2 SQIVND (reference sequence). The CDR3 nucleotides read TGTGCCAGTAGTATGTGGCGGGGAGGCACAGATACGCAGTATTTT. Its protein product is CASSMWRGGTDTQYF.

This chain links TRBV28 with TRBJ1-4; 7 bases agree with TRBD1. Per germline, CDR1 MDHEN and CDR2 SYDVKM. V trimming: 3 bases; J trimming: 11 bases; junction bases outside the gene matches: 9. The CDR3 sequence is 14 residues long. The chain's CDR3 is CASSFSTGQGKLFF. In DNA form, the CDR3 reads TGTGCCAGCAGTTTCTCGACAGGGCAGGGGAAACTGTTTTTT.

This chain links TRBV11-2 with TRBJ1-5, with unresolved D. Trimming pared 2 bases from V and 0 bases from J, leaving 8 bases between. Germline V CDR1 and CDR2: SGHAT, FQNNGV. CDR3 length: 15 residues. The CDR3 DNA reads TGTGCCAGCAGCTTACTACACAGTAGCAATCAGCCCCAGCATTTT. It is translated as CASSLLHSSNQPQHF.

The chain links TRBV9 to TRBJ1-3; D uncertain. The ends were cut back, 0 bases at V and 2 bases at J, with 15 bases in the middle. The CDR3 consists of 17 residues. Per germline, CDR1 SGDLS and CDR2 YYNGEE. CDR3 coding DNA: TGTGCCAGCAGCGTAGGGGTCCCGGGGAGCCCTGGAAACACCATATATTTT. Translated, it gives CASSVGVPGSPGNTIYF.

The V gene is TRBV29-1, the J gene TRBJ1-4; 7 nucleotides agree with TRBD1. The germline V gene encodes CDR1 SQVTM and CDR2 ANQGSEA. The CDR3 runs to 12 residues. The junction had 7 bases not matched to a gene; V was cut back by 7 bases and J by 8 bases. This CDR3 is CSAGPTGEKLFF. CDR3 sequence (DNA): TGCAGCGCCGGGCCGACAGGGGAAAAACTGTTTTTT.

This chain links TRBV25-1 with TRBJ2-2; maybe TRBD1 (6 bases). The CDR3 has 14 amino acids. Germline lookup yields CDR1 MGHDK and CDR2 SYGVNS. The ends were cut back, 8 bases at V and 4 bases at J, with 14 bases in the middle. The CDR3 reads CASGRDTGTGELFF. As DNA, the CDR3 is TGTGCCAGCGGCCGGGACACTGGCACCGGGGAGCTGTTTTTT. Together with reference TRBV25-1 and TRBJ2-2, the CDR3 gives the full variable domain: EADIYQTPRYLVIGTGKKITLECSQTMGHDKMYWYQQDPGMELHLIHYSYGVNSTEKGDLSSESTVSRIRTEHFPLTLESARPSHTSQYLCASGRDTGTGELFFGEGSRLTVL.

Only one count was recorded for this clone. The rearrangement links TRBV9 to TRBJ2-7; 11 bases map to TRBD1. The germline gives CDR1 SGDLS, CDR2 YYNGEE. There are 15 residues in the CDR3. The V segment lost 6 bases and the J segment 0 bases; nucleotides outside the gene matches: 5. CDR3 DNA sequence: TGTGCCAGCACACCCGGGACAGGGGGCTCCTACGAGCAGTACTTC. It specifies CASTPGTGGSYEQYF.

The chain combines TRBV23-1 with TRBJ2-3; D may be TRBD1 (5 bases). TRBV23-1 is classed as an ORF, of uncertain function. There are 13 residues in the CDR3. Trimming cost V 7 bases and J 1 base, with 9 bases left between them. Here the CDR3 DNA reads TGCGCCAGCAAAAAAGGGGGCACAGATACGCAGTATTTT. Residues: CASKKGGTDTQYF.

The rearrangement joins TRBV6-5 to TRBJ2-3; 9 nucleotides line up with TRBD2. V lost 6 bases to trimming and J lost 2 bases; unmatched junction nucleotides: 6. The CDR3 is 15 amino acids. Germline V gene data show CDR1 as MNHEY and CDR2 as SVGAGI. The CDR3 loop reads CASSKAGGPTDTQYF. DNA of the CDR3: TGTGCCAGCAGCAAAGCGGGGGGCCCCACAGATACGCAGTATTTT.

The rearrangement joins TRBV5-1 to TRBJ2-5; 11 bases are a match to TRBD1. V lost 4 bases, J lost 3 bases, and 14 bases stayed unmatched. This CDR3 has 18 amino acids. Germline CDR1 and CDR2: SGHRS and YFSETQ. For the CDR3, the DNA is TGCGCCAGCAGCCCAACCCTGAGCGGACAGGGGGCTGAAGAGACCCAGTACTTC. Translated: CASSPTLSGQGAEETQYF.

The sample holds one count of this clone. This rearrangement joins TRBV14 to TRBJ1-1; D might be TRBD1 (5 bases). Germline lookup yields CDR1 SGHDN and CDR2 FVKESK. The CDR3 runs 12 residues. Trimming cost V 2 bases and J 7 bases, with 8 bases left between them. CDR3 in DNA: TGTGCCAGCAGCCAAATGCAGGGTGAAGCTTTCTTT. Protein: CASSQMQGEAFF.

This clone was detected once. V usage is TRBV7-9 and J usage is TRBJ1-4, with TRBD1 identical over 8 bases. Germline CDR1 SEHNR, CDR2 FQNEAQ (reference sequence). This CDR3 comprises 14 residues. Germline trimming cut 5 bases from V and 3 bases from J; bases unmatched to any gene: 2. This chain's CDR3 is CASSIQGANEKLFF. CDR3 in DNA: TGTGCCAGCAGCATACAGGGGGCTAATGAAAAACTGTTTTTT.

V and J are TRBV10-1 and TRBJ1-1; D is unresolved. The CDR3 covers 13 residues. The germline V and J ends were trimmed by 7 bases and 2 bases, with 11 bases remaining between them. CDR1 WNHNN and CDR2 SYGVQD come from the germline V gene (reference sequence). The CDR3 nucleotides are TGCGCCAGCACCCGGAGGGAAAACACTGAAGCTTTCTTT. This gives the protein CASTRRENTEAFF.